The 18 T cell receptor beta chains given below trace back to one sample, sequenced in a study of cytomegalovirus exposure and HLA in healthy donors. The primer mix had 60 Vbeta and 13 Jbeta primers. Repertoires were generated with immunoSEQ multiplex PCR, while TCRdb's copy carries only in-frame clones and drops some. The table records 84,000 or so clones, around 77% of them present only once. The source material was PBMCs. These receptors originate from a man aged 50-60 years in good health and CMV-seronegative.

This chain joins TRBV5-1 and TRBJ2-7, with 9 bases lining up with TRBD1. This CDR3 comprises 14 residues. J lost 2 bases, V lost 4 bases, and 4 bases had no gene match. CDR1 is SGHRS, CDR2 YFSETQ, per germline. The CDR3 DNA reads TGCGCCAGCAGCGCCGGGGACAGGGCCTACGAGCAGTACTTC. Its protein product is CASSAGDRAYEQYF.

This chain joins TRBV30 and TRBJ2-2; the match to TRBD1 covers 8 bases. Germline V gene data show CDR1 as GTSNPN and CDR2 as SVGIG (reference sequence). The CDR3 spans 15 residues. After removal of 5 bases from V and 4 bases from J, the junction contained 9 bases not matched to a gene. Written as DNA, the CDR3 is TGTGCCTGGGGACGACAGGGGCCCACCACCGGGGAGCTGTTTTTT. It is translated as CAWGRQGPTTGELFF.

Concerning this clone itself: Other DNA sequences in the sample encode the same CDR3. The chain joins TRBV9 to TRBJ1-1; D possibly corresponds to TRBD1 (6 bases). V was trimmed by 4 bases and J by 5 bases, leaving 15 bases between them. Germline V gene data show CDR1 as SGDLS and CDR2 as YYNGEE. This CDR3 is 14 amino acids long. CDR3 DNA sequence: TGTGCCAGCAGCTCACCCAGGGGAGCGACTGAAGCTTTCTTT. Translating it yields CASSSPRGATEAFF. The whole variable domain, remainder taken from reference TRBV9 and TRBJ1-1, is DSGVTQTPKHLITATGQRVTLRCSPRSGDLSVYWYQQSLDQGLQFLIQYYNGEERAKGNILERFSAQQFPDLHSELNLSSLELGDSALYFCASSSPRGATEAFFGQGTRLTVV.

The rearrangement links TRBV9 to TRBJ2-7; TRBD1 agrees at 9 bases. The CDR3 is 14 amino acids. CDR1 is SGDLS, CDR2 YYNGEE, per germline. V shed 3 bases and J 4 bases; nucleotides not matched to a gene: 5. The CDR3 spells CASSGGQGRYEQYF. CDR3 coding DNA: TGTGCCAGCAGCGGGGGACAGGGTAGGTACGAGCAGTACTTC.

This CDR3 reads CASRATGREGYTF. CDR3 sequence (DNA): TGTGCCAGCAGGGCAACAGGGAGGGAAGGCTACACCTTC. The rearrangement links TRBV6-5 to TRBJ1-2; tentatively, D is TRBD1 (6 bases). The CDR3 has 13 residues. V lost 6 bases and J lost 8, with 16 bases in between. Germline V lookup: CDR1 MNHEY, CDR2 SVGAGI.

The chain carries TRBV29-1 and TRBJ2-3; 11 bases line up with TRBD2. The germline V gene has CDR1 SQVTM and CDR2 ANQGSEA. Losses at the gene ends were 4 bases for V and 11 bases for J; bases not matched to a gene: 17. The CDR3 loop spans 16 amino acids. The CDR3 sequence: CSVVRASGGIRVQQYF. CDR3 sequence (DNA): TGCAGCGTTGTTAGAGCTAGCGGGGGGATTAGGGTTCAGCAGTATTTT.

V is TRBV6-5 and J is TRBJ1-1, with a weak D call TRBD1 (6 bases). V was cut by 6 bases and J by 5 bases, with 13 bases left in between. Germline V lookup: CDR1 MNHEY, CDR2 SVGAGI. The CDR3 covers 13 residues. Here the CDR3 DNA reads TGTGCCAGCAGCCACAGGGTGGGGACTGAAGCTTTCTTT. Protein: CASSHRVGTEAFF.

J is TRBJ2-3 and V is TRBV13; TRBD2 agrees at 15 bases. The CDR3 is made up of 17 amino acids. Germline loops: CDR1 PRHDT, CDR2 FYEKMQ (reference sequence). The V and J ends lost 5 bases and 6 bases, in that order; junction bases with no gene match: 9. CDR3 DNA: TGTGCCAGCAGCCCTCGAGGACTAGCGGGGGGGCGTGATACGCAGTATTTT. Its translation: CASSPRGLAGGRDTQYF. Full variable domain (rest looked up from reference TRBV13 and TRBJ2-3): AAGVIQSPRHLIKEKRETATLKCYPIPRHDTVYWYQQGPGQDPQFLISFYEKMQSDKGSIPDRFSAQQFSDYHSELNMSSLELGDSALYFCASSPRGLAGGRDTQYFGPGTRLTVL.

This chain links TRBV18 with TRBJ2-1, with 7 bases aligning to TRBD2. Germline loops: CDR1 KGHSH, CDR2 LQKENI. This CDR3 region has 13 residues. J was trimmed by 9 bases and V by 2 bases; bases with no gene match: 4. The CDR3 loop is CASSPGAGSEQFF. CDR3 DNA: TGTGCCAGCTCACCAGGAGCGGGGAGTGAGCAGTTCTTC. The full variable domain, in which reference TRBV18 and TRBJ2-1 provide the parts outside the CDR3, is NAGVMQNPRHLVRRRGQEARLRCSPMKGHSHVYWYRQLPEEGLKFMVYLQKENIIDESGMPKERFSAEFPKEGPSILRIQQVVRGDSAAYFCASSPGAGSEQFFGPGTRLTVL.

This chain connects TRBV5-6 to TRBJ2-5; TRBD2 might be the D (5 bases). CDR3 length equals 11 residues. V lost 4 bases, J lost 6 bases, and 7 bases lay in between. Germline-derived CDR1 and CDR2 are SGHDT and YYEEEE. The CDR3 here is CASSLAKTQYF. Written as DNA, the CDR3 is TGTGCCAGCAGCCTAGCCAAGACCCAGTACTTC.

The rearrangement links TRBV19 to TRBJ2-5; 8 bases line up with TRBD2. CDR3 length: 14 amino acids. CDR1 LNHDA and CDR2 SQIVND come from the germline V gene (reference sequence). V lost 7 bases to trimming and J lost 4 bases; unmatched junction nucleotides: 8. CDR3 protein: CASNGGGLAETQYF. The DNA of the CDR3 is TGTGCCAGTAACGGGGGGGGGCTGGCAGAGACCCAGTACTTC. Using reference TRBV19 and TRBJ2-5 for the parts outside the CDR3, the full variable domain is DGGITQSPKYLFRKEGQNVTLSCEQNLNHDAMYWYRQDPGQGLRLIYYSQIVNDFQKGDIAEGYSVSREKKESFPLTVTSAQKNPTAFYLCASNGGGLAETQYFGPGTRLLVL.

The CDR3 DNA is TGTGCCAGCAGCTTTCGTCCCCCAGATACGCAGTATTTT. Encoded protein: CASSFRPPDTQYF. The chain recombines TRBV7-2 with TRBJ2-3; D uncertain. The CDR3 covers 13 residues. Trimming shortened V by 3 bases and J by 4 bases, and 8 bases separated the two germline ends. Germline lookup yields CDR1 SGHTA and CDR2 FQGNSA. The full variable domain, its missing parts supplied by reference TRBV7-2 and TRBJ2-3, is GAGVSQSPSNKVTEKGKDVELRCDPISGHTALYWYRQSLGQGLEFLIYFQGNSAPDKSGLPSDRFSAERTGGSVSTLTIQRTQQEDSAVYLCASSFRPPDTQYFGPGTRLTVL.

V gene TRBV7-2 combines with J gene TRBJ2-3, with D maybe TRBD1 (5 bases). The CDR3 is made up of 14 amino acids. Trimming took off 5 bases at V and 5 bases at J, with 14 bases between the two ends. CDR1 is SGHTA, CDR2 FQGNSA, per germline. The CDR3 reads CASSLGQKRDTQYF. In DNA, the CDR3 is TGTGCCAGCAGCCTTGGACAAAAAAGAGATACGCAGTATTTT.

CDR3 sequence: CASSSRAGRDEQFF. DNA of the CDR3: TGCGCCAGCAGCTCCCGAGCGGGGCGGGATGAGCAGTTCTTC. This chain joins TRBV5-1 and TRBJ2-1, with 7 nucleotides matching TRBD2. The J segment lost 8 bases and the V segment lost 3 bases, leaving 8 bases of the junction unmatched. CDR1 and CDR2 from the germline V gene are SGHRS and YFSETQ. The length of the CDR3 is 14 residues.

CDR3 sequence reads: CASSPRQGLRNEQFF. The CDR3 coding sequence is TGTGCCAGCAGCCCACGACAGGGGCTAAGGAATGAGCAGTTCTTC. The chain is built from TRBV7-9 and TRBJ2-1, with 8 bases identical to TRBD1. CDR1 is SEHNR and CDR2 is FQNEAQ in the germline V gene (reference sequence). J was trimmed by 7 bases and V by 5 bases; bases with no gene match: 10. The CDR3 contains 15 residues. Complete variable domain (other parts from reference TRBV7-9 and TRBJ2-1): DTGVSQNPRHKITKRGQNVTFRCDPISEHNRLYWYRQTLGQGPEFLTYFQNEAQLEKSRLLSDRFSAERPKGSFSTLEIQRTEQGDSAMYLCASSPRQGLRNEQFFGPGTRLTVL.

The J gene is TRBJ2-6, the V gene TRBV7-8; TRBD2 is a possible D gene (6 bases). Germline CDR1 and CDR2: SGHVS and FQNEAQ. V was trimmed by 1 base and J by 4 bases, leaving 14 bases between them. This CDR3 is built from 17 residues. The CDR3 loop reads CASSLETGGAGANVLTF. CDR3 DNA: TGTGCCAGCAGCTTAGAAACAGGCGGGGCCGGGGCCAACGTCCTGACTTTC.

The chain joins TRBV28 to TRBJ1-2; 7 nucleotides agree with TRBD1. Germline CDR1 is MDHEN and CDR2 is SYDVKM. The CDR3 is 15 amino acids. Germline trimming cut 2 bases from V and 4 bases from J; bases unmatched to any gene: 7. The CDR3 is CASSLPQTGTYGYTF. The CDR3 DNA is TGTGCCAGCAGTTTACCGCAGACAGGGACCTATGGCTACACCTTC.

The V and J genes are TRBV11-2 and TRBJ2-7; no definite D call. Trimming stripped 5 bases from V and 3 bases from J, with 17 bases between. This CDR3 has 15 amino acids. Germline V gene data show CDR1 as SGHAT and CDR2 as FQNNGV. The CDR3 spells CASSPRIRRSYEQYF. CDR3 coding DNA: TGTGCCAGCAGCCCAAGGATACGGCGGAGCTACGAGCAGTACTTC.